The 25 T cell receptor beta chains given below trace back to one sample, sequenced in a study of T cell responses to AZD1222 COVID-19 vaccine. TCRdb's table, derived via immunoSEQ multiplex PCR, lists solely in-frame clones and lacks some. The repertoire has around 65,000 clones, around 78% of them found once; the top ten carry approximately 23%. This sample comprised peripheral blood, obtained 28 days after the second AZD1222 dose. All receptors come from an adult who received the AZD1222 COVID-19 vaccine.

The chain uses TRBV28 and TRBJ1-2, with D possibly being TRBD1 (5 bases). Germline CDR1 is MDHEN and CDR2 is SYDVKM. The V end was cut by 10 bases, the J end by 2 bases, with 23 bases between. CDR3 length equals 16 residues. In nucleotides, the CDR3 is TGTGCCACCAAGGATGACGGGGCTAGGGGAAACTATGGCTACACCTTC. It codes for CATKDDGARGNYGYTF.

The genes are TRBV11-3 and TRBJ1-6, with a possible D match to TRBD1 (5 bases). From germline, CDR1 is SGHNT and CDR2 YENEEA. V dropped 5 bases and J dropped 9 bases, with 14 bases sitting between them. The CDR3 has 14 amino acids. CDR3 in amino acids: CASSTASGGSPLHF. In nucleotides, the CDR3 is TGTGCCAGCAGCACGGCCAGCGGGGGTTCACCCCTCCACTTT. Supplemented by reference TRBV11-3 and TRBJ1-6, the full variable domain reads EAGVVQSPRYKIIEKKQPVAFWCNPISGHNTLYWYLQNLGQGPELLIRYENEEAVDDSQLPKDRFSAERLKGVDSTLKIQPAELGDSAVYLCASSTASGGSPLHFGNGTRLTVT.

The V and J genes are TRBV6-2 or TRBV6-3 and TRBJ1-5; D perhaps matches TRBD1 (5 bases). Looked up from germline, CDR1 is MNHEY and CDR2 is SVGEGT. The CDR3 has 16 amino acids. Trimming removed 0 bases from V and 2 bases from J, with 11 bases in between. In nucleotides, the CDR3 is TGTGCCAGCAGTTACTCGAAAGGGGTAGGCAATCAGCCCCAGCATTTT. Translating gives CASSYSKGVGNQPQHF.

The chain couples TRBV7-2 to TRBJ2-5, with 8 nucleotides matching TRBD2. The CDR3 loop spans 14 amino acids. Germline-derived CDR1 and CDR2 are SGHTA and FQGNSA. V lost 5 bases to trimming and J lost 5 bases; unmatched junction nucleotides: 7. CDR3 in amino acids: CASSKTSGWETQYF. The CDR3 DNA sequence: TGTGCCAGCAGCAAAACTAGCGGATGGGAGACCCAGTACTTC.

The gene calls are TRBV7-9 and TRBJ2-5; D may be TRBD1 or TRBD2 (6 bases each). Germline values: CDR1 SEHNR, CDR2 FQNEAQ (reference sequence). Trimming stripped 5 bases from V and 5 bases from J, with 18 bases between. This CDR3 spans 15 amino acids. The chain's CDR3 is CASSPSEGVVETQYF. CDR3 sequence (DNA): TGTGCCAGCAGCCCATCGGAGGGGGTGGTGGAGACCCAGTACTTC.

The V gene is TRBV12-3 or TRBV12-4, the J gene TRBJ1-1; 7 positions match TRBD1. This CDR3 is 12 amino acids long. J gave up 6 bases and V 5 bases, and 3 bases lay outside the gene matches. The CDR3 DNA is TGTGCCAGCAGTCATGGGACAGCTGAAGCTTTCTTT. It encodes CASSHGTAEAFF.

The rearrangement joins TRBV19 to TRBJ1-2; 9 positions match TRBD1. Germline V gene sequence: CDR1 LNHDA, CDR2 SQIVND (reference sequence). CDR3 size: 14 residues. Trimming cost V 5 bases and J 2 bases; bases outside gene matches: 3. DNA of the CDR3: TGTGCCAGTAGTTCGACAGGGGGGAACTATGGCTACACCTTC. It codes for CASSSTGGNYGYTF.

In this sample, this clone turned up a few times. The rearrangement uses TRBV5-6 and TRBJ2-7; 9 positions match TRBD1. The CDR3 sequence is 15 residues long. J lost 2 bases, V lost 4 bases, and 7 bases had no gene match. Germline V lookup: CDR1 SGHDT, CDR2 YYEEEE. The CDR3 spells CASSPGTGQPYEQYF. The CDR3 bases are TGTGCCAGCAGCCCAGGGACAGGGCAACCCTACGAGCAGTACTTC. Full variable domain (missing parts from reference TRBV5-6 and TRBJ2-7): DAGVTQSPTHLIKTRGQQVTLRCSPKSGHDTVSWYQQALGQGPQFIFQYYEEEERQRGNFPDRFSGHQFPNYSSELNVNALLLGDSALYLCASSPGTGQPYEQYFGPGTRLTVT.

The chain joins TRBV10-2 to TRBJ1-1; 8 bases match TRBD1. Germline CDR1 reads WSHSY; CDR2 reads SAAADI. The CDR3 runs to 15 residues. V dropped 3 bases and J dropped 7; count of bases not matched to a gene: 10. The CDR3 here is CASSDSRTGKDEAFF. The CDR3 DNA sequence: TGCGCCAGCAGTGATTCCCGGACAGGGAAGGATGAAGCTTTCTTT.

The V and J genes are TRBV7-8 and TRBJ1-2, with no clear D. The germline V gene has CDR1 SGHVS and CDR2 FQNEAQ. The germline V and J ends were trimmed by 6 bases and 8 bases, with 16 bases remaining between them. CDR3 length: 13 amino acids. In DNA form, the CDR3 reads TGTGCCAGCAGTCAGGATATTAGGAGAGGCTACACCTTC. Translated: CASSQDIRRGYTF. Looking up the rest from reference TRBV7-8 and TRBJ1-2 gives the full variable domain: GAGVSQSPRYKVAKRGQDVALRCDPISGHVSLFWYQQALGQGPEFLTYFQNEAQLDKSGLPSDRFFAERPEGSVSTLKIQRTQQEDSAVYLCASSQDIRRGYTFGSGTRLTVV.

V is TRBV18 and J is TRBJ2-7; tentatively, D is TRBD2 (6 bases). Germline V lookup: CDR1 KGHSH, CDR2 LQKENI. CDR3 length: 13 residues. V lost 4 bases and J lost 7, with 14 bases in between. The CDR3, as DNA: TGTGCCAGCTCACTACGGGACTCCGATGAGCAGTACTTC. It translates to CASSLRDSDEQYF. Drawing the rest from reference TRBV18 and TRBJ2-7, the complete variable domain is NAGVMQNPRHLVRRRGQEARLRCSPMKGHSHVYWYRQLPEEGLKFMVYLQKENIIDESGMPKERFSAEFPKEGPSILRIQQVVRGDSAAYFCASSLRDSDEQYFGPGTRLTVT.

V gene TRBV15 combines with J gene TRBJ2-1, with D uncertain. Trimming cost V 0 bases and J 6 bases, with 9 bases left between them. CDR3 length: 14 residues. Germline V CDR1 and CDR2: LNHNV, YYDKDF (reference sequence). The CDR3 sequence: CATSRDLSPNEQFF. For the CDR3, the DNA is TGTGCCACCAGCAGAGATCTGTCCCCCAATGAGCAGTTCTTC. The variable domain in full, completed from reference TRBV15 and TRBJ2-1, reads DAMVIQNPRYQVTQFGKPVTLSCSQTLNHNVMYWYQQKSSQAPKLLFHYYDKDFNNEADTPDNFQSRRPNTSFCFLDIRSPGLGDTAMYLCATSRDLSPNEQFFGPGTRLTVL.

The chain couples TRBV7-3 to TRBJ2-6; 8 bases are shared with TRBD2. Germline lookup yields CDR1 SGHTA and CDR2 FQGTGA. The length of the CDR3 is 20 residues. The V and J ends lost 1 base and 4 bases, in that order; junction bases with no gene match: 15. The CDR3 is CASSLNALSGVLTGANVLTF. The CDR3 nucleotides are TGTGCCAGCAGCTTAAATGCCCTTAGCGGGGTGCTTACCGGGGCCAACGTCCTGACTTTC.

V and J are TRBV5-4 and TRBJ2-7, with 12 bases identical to TRBD1. V shed 5 bases and J 8 bases; nucleotides not matched to a gene: 11. The CDR3 has 15 residues. Germline V gene lookup returns CDR1 SGHNT and CDR2 YYREEE (reference sequence). The DNA for the CDR3 is TGTGCCAGCAGTAAAGAGGGACAGGGGGCCTATAAGCAGTACTTC. Translation gives CASSKEGQGAYKQYF. Combining the CDR3 with reference TRBV5-4 and TRBJ2-7 gives the whole variable domain ETGVTQSPTHLIKTRGQQVTLRCSSQSGHNTVSWYQQALGQGPQFIFQYYREEENGRGNFPPRFSGLQFPNYSSELNVNALELDDSALYLCASSKEGQGAYKQYFGPGTRLTVT.

This chain connects TRBV9 to TRBJ1-1; unclear D gene. V was trimmed by 5 bases and J by 1 base, leaving 9 bases between them. The length of the CDR3 is 13 residues. Germline CDR1 reads SGDLS; CDR2 reads YYNGEE. In nucleotides, the CDR3 is TGTGCCAGCAGTCGTCGGGAGAACACTGAAGCTTTCTTT. Encoded protein: CASSRRENTEAFF.

The chain has TRBV7-9 and TRBJ1-1, with unresolved D. CDR3 length: 17 amino acids. Deletions cut 6 bases from V and 6 bases from J, with 26 bases between. Per the germline V gene, CDR1 is SEHNR and CDR2 is FQNEAQ (reference sequence). CDR3 protein: CASSPRVLGGRKSEAFF. CDR3 nucleotide sequence: TGTGCCAGCAGTCCCCGGGTCTTAGGCGGAAGAAAGTCTGAAGCTTTCTTT.

This chain links TRBV3-1 (or the pseudogene TRBV3-2) with TRBJ1-1; D call uncertain. Germline CDR1 reads LGHDT; CDR2 reads YNNKEL (reference sequence). V was shortened by 7 bases and J by 3 bases, with 12 bases between the two germline ends. The CDR3 extends over 13 amino acids. CDR3 DNA: TGTGCCAGCAACGCAGGCTGGGACACTGAAGCTTTCTTT. Translation: CASNAGWDTEAFF.

The chain recombines TRBV12-3 or TRBV12-4 with TRBJ1-3; the D gene is possibly TRBD1 (5 bases). V shed 3 bases and J shed 4 bases, with 7 bases lying between them. The CDR3 runs 13 residues. CDR3 residues: CASSFGQGNTIYF. The CDR3 DNA sequence: TGTGCCAGCAGTTTCGGACAAGGAAACACCATATATTTT.

This clone was seen many times. The V gene is TRBV2, the J gene TRBJ1-1; possible D gene TRBD1, 5 bases. The CDR3 is 15 amino acids. The germline gives CDR1 SNHLY, CDR2 FYNNEI. V was clipped by 0 bases and J by 0 bases, with 8 bases between them. The CDR3 region has the DNA TGTGCCAGCAGTGAAGCCGGGGCGATGAACACTGAAGCTTTCTTT. This sequence encodes CASSEAGAMNTEAFF.

This clone has a count of ten or more. CDR3 sequence reads: CASSPFPPPNQPQHF. In nucleotides, the CDR3 is TGTGCCAGCAGCCCGTTTCCCCCCCCCAATCAGCCCCAGCATTTT. This rearrangement joins TRBV3-1 (or the pseudogene TRBV3-2) to TRBJ1-5; D not certain. V was pared by 4 bases and J by 3 bases, with 13 bases between. The CDR3 runs 15 residues. Germline lookup yields CDR1 LGHDT and CDR2 YNNKEL (reference sequence).

The chain uses TRBV7-2 and TRBJ2-2; 9 bases fit TRBD2. V trimming: 4 bases; J trimming: 2 bases; junction bases outside the gene matches: 11. The CDR3 extends over 18 amino acids. Germline CDR1 and CDR2: SGHTA and FQGNSA. The CDR3 DNA is TGTGCCAGCAGCTGGAACTTAGCGGGAGTGGGTAACACCGGGGAGCTGTTTTTT. It yields the protein CASSWNLAGVGNTGELFF. The complete variable domain, with remaining parts taken from reference TRBV7-2 and TRBJ2-2, reads GAGVSQSPSNKVTEKGKDVELRCDPISGHTALYWYRQSLGQGLEFLIYFQGNSAPDKSGLPSDRFSAERTGGSVSTLTIQRTQQEDSAVYLCASSWNLAGVGNTGELFFGEGSRLTVL.

The chain couples TRBV5-1 to TRBJ2-1, with a possible D match to TRBD1 (5 bases). The V gene lost 4 bases and the J gene lost 5 bases, with 13 bases spanning the gap. The CDR3 length is 14 residues. CDR1 SGHRS and CDR2 YFSETQ come from the germline V gene. The CDR3 sequence: CASSPKGVNNEQFF. Here the CDR3 DNA reads TGCGCCAGCAGCCCCAAAGGGGTCAACAATGAGCAGTTCTTC.

This clone was recorded once. The chain couples TRBV19 to TRBJ1-1; D gene uncertain. Germline loops: CDR1 LNHDA, CDR2 SQIVND (reference sequence). V was trimmed by 3 bases and J by 3 bases, leaving 17 bases between them. There are 16 residues in the CDR3. The CDR3 bases are TGTGCCAGTAGTATTAGCTTAGGGAGGTCGGACACTGAAGCTTTCTTT. It codes for CASSISLGRSDTEAFF.

The chain has TRBV27 and TRBJ1-1; TRBD1 is a possible D gene (6 bases). CDR3 length equals 13 residues. Germline CDR1 reads MNHEY; CDR2 reads SMNVEV (reference sequence). The V gene lost 1 base and the J gene lost 11 bases, with 14 bases spanning the gap. The CDR3 region is CASSLFGGQIAFF. As DNA, the CDR3 is TGTGCCAGCAGTTTATTCGGGGGACAAATTGCTTTCTTT.

V gene TRBV27 combines with J gene TRBJ2-6; no firm D call. The length of the CDR3 is 16 residues. Germline CDR1 and CDR2: MNHEY and SMNVEV (reference sequence). V lost 2 bases to trimming and J lost 4 bases, with 12 bases between them. CDR3 region: CASSLKVSWGANVLTF. CDR3 DNA sequence: TGTGCCAGCAGTTTAAAAGTGTCTTGGGGGGCCAACGTCCTGACTTTC.